This record looks at one T cell receptor (beta chain) sequence and its context. What it binds is unknown. These data originate in a study of shared clonotypes between healthy human individuals. Study-wide context: Aged 18 to 49, the donors were a couple of women and a few men. Study observations and caveats: Sampling included only blood; tissue repertoires likely differ.

TCRdb keeps only in-frame clones here, not all; method: immunoSEQ multiplex PCR. The sample comprises approximately 2.4 million clones, approximately 96% of which are singletons, and about 0.13% rests with the top ten. Donors included only healthy HIV-negative adults lacking recent acute infections or vaccinations. The CDR3 contains 14 residues. Germline V lookup: CDR1 SGHDT, CDR2 YYEEEE. V gave up 4 bases and J gave up 0 bases, with 10 bases separating them. Sequenced: naive CD4+ T cells sorted from blood. This sample's subset: CD45RA+ positively selected. The sequence came from a man aged 18 to 30 in good health. V gene TRBV5-6 combines with J gene TRBJ1-1; the D is unclear. In nucleotides, the CDR3 is TGTGCCAGCAGCACCGGAGCGATGAACACTGAAGCTTTCTTT. It specifies CASSTGAMNTEAFF.